Listed below are T cell receptor beta chains from one sample, sequenced in a study of T-cell reconstitution after alpha-beta-depleted transplantation in children. TCRdb recomputed calls from the PCR reads with MiXCR, one row per CDR3 protein. The data contain some 240,000 distinct CDR3 sequences, approximately 9.8% of them singletons. Sequences were derived from PBMCs from the stem cell graft donor, sampled from the stem cell graft. The origin of the receptors is a human donor who donated a stem cell graft to a child with SCID. CDR3s include the opening cysteine and the closing phenylalanine or tryptophan. Each record gives: CDR3 protein, CDR3 DNA, clone size, J gene, V gene, D gene. A D gene is named only where the DNA matches it firmly. Clone sizes are shown as once, few, many or a size class.

CDR3aa: CASSFRRGDPWIEQFF
CDR3nt: TGTGCCAGCAGTTTCAGGCGGGGGGACCCCTGGATTGAGCAGTTCTTC
abundance: many
j_gene: TRBJ2-1
v_gene: TRBV12-3/TRBV12-4
d_gene: TRBD2

CDR3aa: CSARPGTELGNTIYF
CDR3nt: TGCAGTGCTAGACCCGGGACGGAACTTGGAAACACCATATATTTT
abundance: many
j_gene: TRBJ1-3
v_gene: TRBV20-1
d_gene: NA

CDR3aa: CASSPDVGFYEKLFF
CDR3nt: TGTGCCAGCAGCCCGGATGTAGGGTTTTATGAAAAACTGTTTTTT
abundance: many
j_gene: TRBJ1-4
v_gene: TRBV7-6
d_gene: NA

CDR3aa: CASSFSGAGTFF
CDR3nt: TGTGCCAGCAGCTTCTCAGGGGCCGGGACTTTCTTT
abundance: few
j_gene: TRBJ1-1
v_gene: TRBV11-2
d_gene: NA

CDR3aa: CASSSQHVGGYTF
CDR3nt: TGCGCCAGCAGCTCACAGCATGTTGGTGGCTACACCTTC
abundance: many
j_gene: TRBJ1-2
v_gene: TRBV5-1
d_gene: NA

CDR3aa: CASSFKGTGETQYF
CDR3nt: TGTGCCAGCAGCTTCAAGGGAACTGGGGAGACCCAGTACTTC
abundance: many
j_gene: TRBJ2-5
v_gene: TRBV5-4
d_gene: NA

CDR3aa: CATSDRGQGYGYTF
CDR3nt: TGTGCCACCAGTGATCGAGGACAGGGCTATGGCTACACCTTC
abundance: many
j_gene: TRBJ1-2
v_gene: TRBV24-1
d_gene: TRBD1

CDR3aa: CASSLSSGGIYNEQFF
CDR3nt: TGTGCCAGCAGCTTAAGTAGCGGGGGGATCTACAATGAGCAGTTCTTC
abundance: many
j_gene: TRBJ2-1
v_gene: TRBV7-9
d_gene: TRBD2

CDR3aa: CSASPDYNEQFF
CDR3nt: TGCAGTGCTAGTCCTGACTACAATGAGCAGTTCTTC
abundance: many
j_gene: TRBJ2-1
v_gene: TRBV20-1
d_gene: NA

CDR3aa: CSARDTGNTQYF
CDR3nt: TGCAGTGCTAGAGATACGGGAAATACGCAGTATTTT
abundance: many
j_gene: TRBJ2-3
v_gene: TRBV20-1
d_gene: NA

CDR3aa: CSAIETPGELFF
CDR3nt: TGCAGTGCTATCGAGACTCCCGGGGAGCTGTTTTTT
abundance: many
j_gene: TRBJ2-2
v_gene: TRBV20-1
d_gene: NA

CDR3aa: CASTKVRLGDTQYF
CDR3nt: TGTGCCAGCACAAAAGTTCGCCTAGGGGATACGCAGTATTTT
abundance: many
j_gene: TRBJ2-3
v_gene: TRBV5-6
d_gene: NA

CDR3aa: CASSLASGTDTQYF
CDR3nt: TGCGCCAGCAGCTTGGCCAGCGGCACAGATACGCAGTATTTT
abundance: many
j_gene: TRBJ2-3
v_gene: TRBV5-1
d_gene: NA

CDR3aa: CASSFRRGGKKDTQYF
CDR3nt: TGTGCCAGCAGTTTTCGACGCGGGGGAAAAAAGGATACGCAGTATTTT
abundance: many
j_gene: TRBJ2-3
v_gene: TRBV6-5
d_gene: TRBD2

CDR3aa: CASGFGWGKGYNEQFF
CDR3nt: TGTGCTAGTGGTTTTGGTTGGGGGAAAGGTTACAATGAGCAGTTCTTC
abundance: many
j_gene: TRBJ2-1
v_gene: TRBV12-5
d_gene: NA

CDR3aa: CASSFGTSGVGTDTQYF
CDR3nt: TGTGCCAGCAGCTTCGGGACTAGCGGGGTGGGCACAGATACGCAGTATTTT
abundance: many
j_gene: TRBJ2-3
v_gene: TRBV7-2
d_gene: TRBD2

CDR3aa: CASSAGTTGRSSQYF
CDR3nt: TGTGCCAGCAGCGCCGGTACCACAGGAAGGAGCAGTCAGTACTTC
abundance: once
j_gene: TRBJ2-4
v_gene: TRBV7-2
d_gene: NA

CDR3aa: CSARKNRDAGTQYF
CDR3nt: TGCAGTGCTAGAAAAAACCGGGACGCAGGGACCCAGTACTTC
abundance: many
j_gene: TRBJ2-5
v_gene: TRBV20-1
d_gene: NA

CDR3aa: CASSPVGSNTGELFF
CDR3nt: TGCGCCAGCAGCCCGGTAGGGTCCAACACCGGGGAGCTGTTTTTT
abundance: many
j_gene: TRBJ2-2
v_gene: TRBV4-1
d_gene: NA

CDR3aa: CASSYLTSLGTEAFF
CDR3nt: TGCGCCAGCAGTTACCTGACAAGCCTGGGGACTGAAGCTTTCTTT
abundance: many
j_gene: TRBJ1-1
v_gene: TRBV5-1
d_gene: NA

CDR3aa: CSARDHADYEQYF
CDR3nt: TGCAGTGCTAGAGATCACGCAGATTACGAGCAGTACTTC
abundance: many
j_gene: TRBJ2-7
v_gene: TRBV20-1
d_gene: NA

CDR3aa: CASSPRRDNNSPLHF
CDR3nt: TGTGCCAGCTCACCACGCCGGGACAATAATTCACCCCTCCACTTT
abundance: medium-sized
j_gene: TRBJ1-6
v_gene: TRBV18
d_gene: NA

CDR3aa: CSARDGTRGFNEQFF
CDR3nt: TGCAGTGCTAGAGACGGGACTAGAGGTTTCAATGAGCAGTTCTTC
abundance: many
j_gene: TRBJ2-1
v_gene: TRBV20-1
d_gene: TRBD2